This passage covers 30 T cell receptor beta chains from one sample sequenced in a study of cytomegalovirus exposure and HLA in healthy donors. Produced via immunoSEQ multiplex PCR; TCRdb's table is partial and in-frame only. The sample has approximately 120,000 clones; around 94% are singletons. Sequencing input: PBMCs. The receptors come from a woman aged 18-29 years in good health and CMV-seronegative.

This chain joins TRBV7-9 and TRBJ2-3; TRBD2 aligns across 8 bases. With 1 base clipped from V and 6 bases from J, the junction kept 0 bases outside the gene matches. The CDR3 length is 13 residues. Germline lookup yields CDR1 SEHNR and CDR2 FQNEAQ (reference sequence). CDR3 nucleotide sequence: TGTGCCAGCAGCTTAGTAGCGGGGGATACGCAGTATTTT. It specifies CASSLVAGDTQYF.

The chain couples TRBV5-4 to TRBJ2-7; TRBD1 matches 8 bases. Germline CDR1 SGHNT, CDR2 YYREEE (reference sequence). The CDR3 contains 16 residues. The V gene end was trimmed by 0 bases and the J gene end by 4 bases; junction bases not matched to a gene: 9. This chain's CDR3 is CASSLGWGQDPYEQYF. The CDR3 DNA follows: TGTGCCAGCAGCTTGGGTTGGGGACAGGACCCTTACGAGCAGTACTTC.

The chain carries TRBV28 and TRBJ1-3; 9 bases align to TRBD1. The CDR3 is 16 residues long. CDR1 and CDR2 from the germline V gene are MDHEN and SYDVKM. Unmatched junction bases numbered 10, after V lost 5 bases and J lost 5 bases. CDR3 coding DNA: TGTGCCAGCAGTCCCGGGGGACAGGGTTCCAGAAACACCATATATTTT. It translates to CASSPGGQGSRNTIYF.

This clone appeared a single time. The chain uses TRBV6-5 and TRBJ2-5; 7 bases agree with TRBD1. V was pared by 6 bases and J by 5 bases, with 12 bases of the junction left unmatched. Germline V lookup: CDR1 MNHEY, CDR2 SVGAGI. The CDR3 runs to 15 residues. CDR3: CASSLGTVSSETQYF. The CDR3 DNA follows: TGTGCCAGCAGCCTGGGGACAGTCTCTTCTGAGACCCAGTACTTC.

The chain combines TRBV7-3 with TRBJ2-1; TRBD1 is a possible D gene (6 bases). Deletions cut 5 bases from V and 0 bases from J, with 11 bases between. This CDR3 has 15 residues. Germline V gives CDR1 SGHTA, CDR2 FQGTGA. CDR3 amino acids: CASSHTGSSYNEQFF. CDR3 DNA: TGTGCCAGCAGCCATACAGGGAGCTCCTACAATGAGCAGTTCTTC. Together with reference TRBV7-3 and TRBJ2-1, the CDR3 gives the full variable domain: GAGVSQTPSNKVTEKGKYVELRCDPISGHTALYWYRQSLGQGPEFLIYFQGTGAADDSGLPNDRFFAVRPEGSVSTLKIQRTERGDSAVYLCASSHTGSSYNEQFFGPGTRLTVL.

The chain couples TRBV9 to TRBJ2-3, with 9 nucleotides matching TRBD2. Germline trimming cut 0 bases from V and 3 bases from J; bases unmatched to any gene: 5. Germline assignment: CDR1 SGDLS and CDR2 YYNGEE. CDR3 length: 16 residues. CDR3 in DNA: TGTGCCAGCAGCGTAGGGCAGCGGGAGGCAACAGATACGCAGTATTTT. This gives the protein CASSVGQREATDTQYF.

The J gene is TRBJ2-6, the V gene TRBV6-1; TRBD1 aligns across 7 bases. Germline CDR1 reads MNHNS; CDR2 reads SASEGT. V lost 8 bases, J lost 2 bases, and 6 bases stayed unmatched. The CDR3 sequence is 15 residues long. This CDR3 reads CASSSDRAGANVLTF. CDR3 nucleotides: TGTGCCAGCTCTAGTGACAGGGCTGGGGCCAACGTCCTGACTTTC.

Only one count was recorded for this clone. This chain uses TRBV7-6 with TRBJ2-5, with 8 bases aligning to TRBD2. J lost 5 bases, V lost 5 bases, and 7 bases had no gene match. The CDR3 contains 14 residues. The germline V gene encodes CDR1 SGHVS and CDR2 FNYEAQ. CDR3 loop: CASSRGGPGETQYF. CDR3 coding DNA: TGTGCCAGCAGCCGGGGGGGGCCGGGGGAGACCCAGTACTTC. Complete variable domain (other parts from reference TRBV7-6 and TRBJ2-5): GAGVSQSPRYKVTKRGQDVALRCDPISGHVSLYWYRQALGQGPEFLTYFNYEAQQDKSGLPNDRFSAERPEGSISTLTIQRTEQRDSAMYRCASSRGGPGETQYFGPGTRLLVL.

J is TRBJ2-7 and V is TRBV5-4, with 12 bases lining up with TRBD2. CDR1 is SGHNT, CDR2 YYREEE, per germline (reference sequence). V shed 3 bases and J 6 bases; nucleotides not matched to a gene: 4. The CDR3 covers 14 residues. CDR3 sequence: CASSSSGGEFEQYF. DNA for the CDR3: TGTGCCAGCAGCTCTAGCGGGGGGGAATTCGAGCAGTACTTC.

The chain recombines TRBV20-1 with TRBJ2-1; D not resolved. The CDR3 is 11 amino acids. Trimming left V 2 bases short and J 5 bases short, with 4 bases between. Germline CDR1 is DFQATT and CDR2 is SNEGSKA (reference sequence). CDR3 loop: CSARLDNEQFF. CDR3 bases: TGCAGTGCTAGACTAGACAATGAGCAGTTCTTC.

This clone is a singleton in its sample. CDR3 in amino acids: CASSPIAGGPSDTQYF. For the CDR3, the DNA is TGTGCCAGCAGCCCCATAGCGGGAGGGCCATCAGATACGCAGTATTTT. This chain joins TRBV27 and TRBJ2-3; the match to TRBD2 covers 11 bases. Germline V CDR1 and CDR2: MNHEY, SMNVEV (reference sequence). This CDR3 comprises 16 residues. V dropped 6 bases and J dropped 4; count of bases not matched to a gene: 9.

This clone was detected only once. This rearrangement joins TRBV7-6 to TRBJ2-1, with D possibly TRBD2 on 6 matching bases. Germline V gene data show CDR1 as SGHVS and CDR2 as FNYEAQ. The germline V and J ends were trimmed by 5 bases and 6 bases, with 14 bases remaining between them. The length of the CDR3 is 14 residues. In DNA form, the CDR3 reads TGTGCCAGCAGCACGGGCGGAGGGATCAATGAGCAGTTCTTC. Translating it yields CASSTGGGINEQFF.

CDR3 bases: TGTGCCAGCAGCTCGGGACTAGCGGGGTTCGGGGAGCAGTTCTTC. Protein product: CASSSGLAGFGEQFF. V gene TRBV7-2 combines with J gene TRBJ2-1, with 13 bases lining up with TRBD2. With V trimmed by 4 bases and J by 10 bases, 7 bases remained unmatched. There are 15 residues in the CDR3. Germline V gene sequence: CDR1 SGHTA, CDR2 FQGNSA.

The rearrangement joins TRBV9 to TRBJ2-7, with 8 positions matching TRBD2. CDR1 SGDLS and CDR2 YYNGEE come from the germline V gene. This CDR3 has 14 amino acids. The V segment lost 0 bases and the J segment 3 bases; nucleotides outside the gene matches: 2. DNA for the CDR3: TGTGCCAGCAGCGTAGCCGGGGGGGACTACGAGCAGTACTTC. Translating gives CASSVAGGDYEQYF.

This chain connects TRBV7-9 to TRBJ1-3; D gene ambiguous. The germline V gene has CDR1 SEHNR and CDR2 FQNEAQ (reference sequence). V lost 0 bases to trimming and J lost 2 bases, with 14 bases between them. The CDR3 spans 17 residues. DNA for the CDR3: TGTGCCAGCAGCTTAGCGGAGGTGGAGGCCACTGGAAACACCATATATTTT. Encoded protein: CASSLAEVEATGNTIYF.

The V call is TRBV2, the J call TRBJ2-2; TRBD1 matches at 7 bases. CDR1 and CDR2 (germline): SNHLY, FYNNEI. This CDR3 is built from 13 residues. V was pared by 7 bases and J by 5 bases, with 4 bases of the junction left unmatched. The CDR3 region is CASIQGWTGELFF. The CDR3 nucleotides read TGTGCCAGCATACAGGGGTGGACCGGGGAGCTGTTTTTT.

The rearrangement uses TRBV20-1 and TRBJ2-3, with D unresolved. The ends were cut back, 5 bases at V and 2 bases at J, with 5 bases in the middle. In germline, CDR1 is DFQATT, CDR2 SNEGSKA (reference sequence). This CDR3 has 11 amino acids. The CDR3 DNA reads as TGCAGTGCTCGGTCCACAGATACGCAGTATTTT. This encodes CSARSTDTQYF.

The chain combines TRBV6-4 with TRBJ2-1; the match to TRBD2 covers 11 bases. V lost 0 bases and J lost 8; bases outside the gene matches: 3. Germline V CDR1 and CDR2: MRHNA, SNTAGT. This CDR3 has 15 residues. The CDR3 DNA reads as TGTGCCAGCAGTGACTCTAGCGGGGGGGCACATGAGCAGTTCTTC. Protein: CASSDSSGGAHEQFF.

The chain is built from TRBV27 and TRBJ2-2; 12 nucleotides line up with TRBD2. The CDR3 runs 14 residues. Looked up from germline, CDR1 is MNHEY and CDR2 is SMNVEV (reference sequence). J lost 7 bases, V lost 5 bases, and 2 bases had no gene match. The CDR3: CASSVTSGGGELFF. The CDR3 DNA reads as TGTGCCAGCAGTGTGACTAGCGGGGGCGGGGAGCTGTTTTTT.

This clone was detected a few times. The chain employs TRBV6-4 and TRBJ2-1, with 10 nucleotides matching TRBD2. The V and J ends lost 4 bases and 6 bases, in that order; junction bases with no gene match: 3. Germline V gene data show CDR1 as MRHNA and CDR2 as SNTAGT. The CDR3 covers 14 residues. The CDR3 here is CASSGLAGANEQFF. DNA of the CDR3: TGTGCCAGCAGTGGTCTAGCGGGGGCCAATGAGCAGTTCTTC.

The V and J genes are TRBV9 and TRBJ1-1; unclear D gene. CDR3 length: 13 residues. Germline V gene lookup returns CDR1 SGDLS and CDR2 YYNGEE. V shed 5 bases and J shed 1 base, with 9 bases lying between them. CDR3 amino acids: CASSETGNTEAFF. The DNA for the CDR3 is TGTGCCAGCAGTGAAACTGGGAACACTGAAGCTTTCTTT.

The gene calls are TRBV5-1 and TRBJ2-1, with TRBD2 matching over 14 bases. This CDR3 has 16 amino acids. Trimming removed 3 bases from V and 7 bases from J; junction bases left unmatched: 6. Germline CDR1 and CDR2: SGHRS and YFSETQ. DNA of the CDR3: TGCGCCAGCAGCTACCGGACTAGCGGGAGGTGGAATGAGCAGTTCTTC. Protein: CASSYRTSGRWNEQFF.

The V gene is TRBV28, the J gene TRBJ1-3; 8 nucleotides agree with TRBD1. V lost 6 bases, J lost 11 bases, and 6 bases stayed unmatched. The CDR3 totals 12 residues. CDR1 MDHEN and CDR2 SYDVKM come from the germline V gene. CDR3 loop: CASSSGDRSIYF. CDR3 nucleotide sequence: TGTGCCAGCAGCTCCGGGGACAGGTCCATATATTTT.

The rearrangement links TRBV6-1 to TRBJ1-2; TRBD1 aligns across 8 bases. Germline CDR1 is MNHNS and CDR2 is SASEGT. CDR3 length equals 14 residues. Unmatched junction bases numbered 7, after V lost 8 bases and J lost 2 bases. The CDR3 nucleotides read TGTGCCAGCTACAGGGGGAGGTCAAACTATGGCTACACCTTC. Residues: CASYRGRSNYGYTF.

This sequence joins TRBV2 and TRBJ2-5, with a tentative D call TRBD1 (6 bases). V dropped 7 bases and J dropped 4 bases, with 16 bases sitting between them. Looked up from germline, CDR1 is SNHLY and CDR2 is FYNNEI. This CDR3 has 14 amino acids. The CDR3 region is CASIHRRDTETQYF. The CDR3 nucleotides read TGTGCCAGCATACACAGAAGGGACACAGAGACCCAGTACTTC.

J is TRBJ1-3 and V is TRBV9; a weak D match, TRBD1 (6 bases). This CDR3 is 14 amino acids long. From germline, CDR1 is SGDLS and CDR2 YYNGEE. V was trimmed by 4 bases and J by 2 bases, leaving 10 bases between them. DNA for the CDR3: TGTGCCAGCAGCCGGGACATTACTGGAAACACCATATATTTT. The encoded protein is CASSRDITGNTIYF.

The V call is TRBV30, the J call TRBJ2-1; D remains unclear. Trimming shortened V by 0 bases and J by 4 bases, and 13 bases separated the two germline ends. CDR3 length: 15 amino acids. Germline-derived CDR1 and CDR2 are GTSNPN and SVGIG (reference sequence). The CDR3 coding sequence is TGTGCCTGGAGTGTACGCGGTTCCTGGTACAATGAGCAGTTCTTC. It translates to CAWSVRGSWYNEQFF.

CDR3 amino acids: CAISEPDRGYEQYF. The CDR3, as DNA: TGTGCCATCAGTGAGCCGGACAGGGGCTACGAGCAGTACTTC. This chain connects TRBV10-3 to TRBJ2-7; 9 nucleotides line up with TRBD1. V lost 2 bases and J lost 3; bases outside the gene matches: 2. The CDR3 has 14 residues. Germline lookup yields CDR1 ENHRY and CDR2 SYGVKD.

The chain combines TRBV5-6 with TRBJ1-1; the D is unclear. CDR1 and CDR2 from the germline V gene are SGHDT and YYEEEE. The V end was cut by 1 base, the J end by 12 bases, with 13 bases between. The CDR3 covers 12 residues. The CDR3, as DNA: TGTGCCAGCAGCTTGAACGGAGTCGGGACTTTCTTT. This translates into CASSLNGVGTFF. Based on the CDR3 plus reference TRBV5-6 and TRBJ1-1, the full variable domain is DAGVTQSPTHLIKTRGQQVTLRCSPKSGHDTVSWYQQALGQGPQFIFQYYEEEERQRGNFPDRFSGHQFPNYSSELNVNALLLGDSALYLCASSLNGVGTFFGQGTRLTVV.

The gene calls are TRBV5-1 and TRBJ1-1; no definite D call. Trimming removed 6 bases at V and 3 bases at J, with 6 bases between. Germline CDR1 and CDR2: SGHRS and YFSETQ. CDR3 length equals 11 residues. CDR3 sequence reads: CASTTDTEAFF. The CDR3 bases are TGCGCCAGCACCACAGACACTGAAGCTTTCTTT.